The clone carrying this TCR beta chain came up once. Its target is not known. The primer mix had 60 V beta and 13 J beta primers. This table comes from immunoSEQ multiplex PCR, and its TCRdb copy is limited to in-frame clones, with some not included. The sample gives 95,000 or so clones, over 75% of which show up once; just under 3% is in the top ten. This CDR3 is 14 amino acids long. Trimming shortened V by 0 bases and J by 3 bases, and 9 bases separated the two germline ends. Looked up from germline, CDR1 is SGHRS and CDR2 is YFSETQ. This record comes from a study of glioma-infiltrating T cells after dendritic cell vaccination. Study information: Between the early 2000s and the early 2010s, patients got autologous tumor lysate-pulsed dendritic cell vaccines. The vaccine used monocyte-derived dendritic cells pulsed overnight with autologous tumor lysate.

Study-level points and caveats: Complete blood and tumor specimen sets were limited to few patients.

The chain uses TRBV5-1 and TRBJ1-1; D perhaps matches TRBD1 (5 bases). This clonotype originated in a human donor with glioblastoma. Sequenced material: blood, taken before dendritic cell vaccination. CDR3 sequence reads: CASSLAGGDTEAFF. The CDR3 region has the DNA TGCGCCAGCAGCTTGGCCGGGGGGGACACTGAAGCTTTCTTT.